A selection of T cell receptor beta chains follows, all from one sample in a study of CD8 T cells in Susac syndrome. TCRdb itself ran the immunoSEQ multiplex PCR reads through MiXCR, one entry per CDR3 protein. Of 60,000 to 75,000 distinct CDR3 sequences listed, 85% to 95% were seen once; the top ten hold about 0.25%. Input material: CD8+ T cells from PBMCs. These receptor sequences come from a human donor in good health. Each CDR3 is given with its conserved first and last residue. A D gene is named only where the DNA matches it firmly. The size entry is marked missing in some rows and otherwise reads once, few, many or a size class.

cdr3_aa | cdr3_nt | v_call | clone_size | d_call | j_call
CASSPPDGQGHGYTF | TGTGCCAGCAGCCCCCCGGATGGACAGGGGCATGGCTACACCTTC | TRBV13 | . | TRBD1 | TRBJ1-2
CASSRRRSNQPQHF | TGTGCCAGCAGCCGTCGACGTAGCAATCAGCCCCAGCATTTT | TRBV16 | . | . | TRBJ1-5
CASSLGTGGATYEQYF | TGTGCCAGCAGCTTGGGGACAGGGGGTGCGACCTACGAGCAGTACTTC | TRBV7-9 | . | TRBD1 | TRBJ2-7
CASSRESGEQYF | TGTGCCAGCAGTCGTGAAAGCGGCGAGCAGTACTTC | TRBV7-9 | . | . | TRBJ2-7
CATSRGRVNQPQHF | TGTGCCACCAGCAGAGGGCGGGTCAATCAGCCCCAGCATTTT | TRBV15 | . | . | TRBJ1-5
CASSQEKVQDTQYF | TGTGCCAGCAGCCAAGAAAAGGTTCAAGATACGCAGTATTTT | TRBV3-1 | . | . | TRBJ2-3
CASSIGNTEAFF | TGTGCCAGTAGTATAGGGAACACTGAAGCTTTCTTT | TRBV19 | . | . | TRBJ1-1
CASSTGPGLQETQYF | TGTGCCAGCAGCACCGGGCCGGGACTGCAAGAGACCCAGTACTTC | TRBV6-2/TRBV6-3 | . | . | TRBJ2-5
CASSYSAFGQPQHF | TGTGCCAGCAGTTACTCGGCATTCGGGCAGCCCCAGCATTTT | TRBV6-2/TRBV6-3 | . | . | TRBJ1-5
CASSRQGDYGYTF | TGTGCCAGCAGCCGACAGGGTGACTATGGCTACACCTTC | TRBV5-6 | . | TRBD1 | TRBJ1-2
CATSDLGRTEAFF | TGTGCCACCAGTGACCTAGGGAGGACTGAAGCTTTCTTT | TRBV24-1 | once | . | TRBJ1-1
CASSQAGRLVDTEAFF | TGTGCCAGCAGCCAAGCGGGGCGGTTGGTGGACACTGAAGCTTTCTTT | TRBV3-1 | . | . | TRBJ1-1
CASSLDLGGGDPGTQYF | TGTGCCAGCAGCTTAGATCTAGGCGGGGGGGACCCGGGAACGCAGTATTTT | TRBV11-2 | . | TRBD2 | TRBJ2-3
CSVEMTGPNTGELFF | TGCAGCGTTGAGATGACAGGACCGAACACCGGGGAGCTGTTTTTT | TRBV29-1 | . | . | TRBJ2-2
CASSPRRGRYEQYF | TGTGCCAGCAGCCCTCGTAGGGGGCGATACGAGCAGTACTTC | TRBV14 | . | TRBD1 | TRBJ2-7
CSVENEGRGEAFF | TGCAGCGTTGAAAACGAAGGCAGGGGCGAAGCTTTCTTT | TRBV29-1 | . | . | TRBJ1-1
CASSSTGGEEKLFF | TGTGCCAGCAGCTCAACAGGGGGTGAGGAAAAACTGTTTTTT | TRBV7-9 | . | TRBD1 | TRBJ1-4
CASSFASSGNTIYF | TGTGCCAGCAGCTTCGCGAGCTCTGGAAACACCATATATTTT | TRBV5-6 | . | . | TRBJ1-3
CASSQEWGSADTQYF | TGTGCCAGCAGCCAAGAGTGGGGATCGGCAGATACGCAGTATTTT | TRBV3-1 | . | . | TRBJ2-3
CATSDSGWEQYF | TGTGCCACCAGTGACTCTGGTTGGGAGCAGTACTTC | TRBV24-1 | . | . | TRBJ2-7
CASSAKATDTQYF | TGTGCCAGCAGTGCCAAGGCCACAGATACGCAGTATTTT | TRBV6-4 | . | . | TRBJ2-3
CATGGGNTEAFF | TGTGCCACTGGGGGCGGGAACACTGAAGCTTTCTTT | TRBV7-9 | . | . | TRBJ1-1
CASTIRGSGANVLTF | TGTGCCAGCACCATCCGGGGGTCTGGGGCCAACGTCCTGACTTTC | TRBV5-6 | . | . | TRBJ2-6
CASSPGRTEAFF | TGTGCCAGCAGCCCCGGTAGAACTGAAGCTTTCTTT | TRBV5-6 | . | . | TRBJ1-1
CASSSSGEPDSGNTIYF | TGTGCCAGCAGCTCATCAGGGGAACCCGACTCTGGAAACACCATATATTTT | TRBV7-9 | . | . | TRBJ1-3
CASSAPDRGRETQYF | TGTGCCAGCAGCGCCCCGGACAGGGGGAGGGAGACCCAGTACTTC | TRBV7-9 | . | TRBD1 | TRBJ2-5
CASSRDAWGGDTQYF | TGTGCCAGCAGTCGAGACGCATGGGGAGGGGATACGCAGTATTTT | TRBV12-3/TRBV12-4 | . | TRBD2 | TRBJ2-3
CASSFGQPTGYRTDTQYF | TGTGCCAGCAGTTTCGGACAGCCGACGGGCTACCGCACAGATACGCAGTATTTT | TRBV12-3/TRBV12-4 | . | . | TRBJ2-3
CSVQGAREAFF | TGCAGCGTACAGGGGGCGAGGGAGGCTTTCTTT | TRBV29-1 | . | TRBD1 | TRBJ1-1
CASSLEWDRTFF | TGTGCCAGCAGCTTAGAATGGGACAGGACTTTCTTT | TRBV7-9 | . | TRBD1 | TRBJ1-1
CSVRDSLNTEAFF | TGCAGCGTTAGGGACAGTTTGAACACTGAAGCTTTCTTT | TRBV29-1 | . | TRBD1 | TRBJ1-1
CASSLDRGLVREQYF | TGTGCCAGCAGCTTAGATCGAGGACTAGTTCGAGAGCAGTACTTC | TRBV11-2 | . | TRBD2 | TRBJ2-7
CASSYLGLATEAFF | TGTGCCAGCAGCTACCTTGGACTGGCCACTGAAGCTTTCTTT | TRBV27 | . | . | TRBJ1-1
CASSPPEGYYNEQFF | TGTGCCAGCAGCCCTCCGGAGGGTTACTACAATGAGCAGTTCTTC | TRBV3-1 | . | . | TRBJ2-1
CASSLNGVDFSF | TGTGCCAGCAGCTTAAACGGGGTCGATTTTTCGTTT | TRBV7-3 | . | . | TRBJ1-6
CATSDPDRPNTGELFF | TGTGCCACCAGTGACCCGGACAGGCCGAACACCGGGGAGCTGTTTTTT | TRBV24-1 | . | TRBD1 | TRBJ2-2
CASSETGVDGYTF | TGTGCCAGCAGTGAGACAGGGGTGGATGGCTACACCTTC | TRBV12-3/TRBV12-4 | . | TRBD1 | TRBJ1-2
CASSEASSGTEAFF | TGTGCCAGCAGTGAAGCCAGCTCGGGCACTGAAGCTTTCTTT | TRBV2 | . | . | TRBJ1-1
CASSQEPGQGNEKLFF | TGCGCCAGCAGCCAAGAGCCGGGACAGGGGAATGAAAAACTGTTTTTT | TRBV4-1 | once | TRBD1 | TRBJ1-4